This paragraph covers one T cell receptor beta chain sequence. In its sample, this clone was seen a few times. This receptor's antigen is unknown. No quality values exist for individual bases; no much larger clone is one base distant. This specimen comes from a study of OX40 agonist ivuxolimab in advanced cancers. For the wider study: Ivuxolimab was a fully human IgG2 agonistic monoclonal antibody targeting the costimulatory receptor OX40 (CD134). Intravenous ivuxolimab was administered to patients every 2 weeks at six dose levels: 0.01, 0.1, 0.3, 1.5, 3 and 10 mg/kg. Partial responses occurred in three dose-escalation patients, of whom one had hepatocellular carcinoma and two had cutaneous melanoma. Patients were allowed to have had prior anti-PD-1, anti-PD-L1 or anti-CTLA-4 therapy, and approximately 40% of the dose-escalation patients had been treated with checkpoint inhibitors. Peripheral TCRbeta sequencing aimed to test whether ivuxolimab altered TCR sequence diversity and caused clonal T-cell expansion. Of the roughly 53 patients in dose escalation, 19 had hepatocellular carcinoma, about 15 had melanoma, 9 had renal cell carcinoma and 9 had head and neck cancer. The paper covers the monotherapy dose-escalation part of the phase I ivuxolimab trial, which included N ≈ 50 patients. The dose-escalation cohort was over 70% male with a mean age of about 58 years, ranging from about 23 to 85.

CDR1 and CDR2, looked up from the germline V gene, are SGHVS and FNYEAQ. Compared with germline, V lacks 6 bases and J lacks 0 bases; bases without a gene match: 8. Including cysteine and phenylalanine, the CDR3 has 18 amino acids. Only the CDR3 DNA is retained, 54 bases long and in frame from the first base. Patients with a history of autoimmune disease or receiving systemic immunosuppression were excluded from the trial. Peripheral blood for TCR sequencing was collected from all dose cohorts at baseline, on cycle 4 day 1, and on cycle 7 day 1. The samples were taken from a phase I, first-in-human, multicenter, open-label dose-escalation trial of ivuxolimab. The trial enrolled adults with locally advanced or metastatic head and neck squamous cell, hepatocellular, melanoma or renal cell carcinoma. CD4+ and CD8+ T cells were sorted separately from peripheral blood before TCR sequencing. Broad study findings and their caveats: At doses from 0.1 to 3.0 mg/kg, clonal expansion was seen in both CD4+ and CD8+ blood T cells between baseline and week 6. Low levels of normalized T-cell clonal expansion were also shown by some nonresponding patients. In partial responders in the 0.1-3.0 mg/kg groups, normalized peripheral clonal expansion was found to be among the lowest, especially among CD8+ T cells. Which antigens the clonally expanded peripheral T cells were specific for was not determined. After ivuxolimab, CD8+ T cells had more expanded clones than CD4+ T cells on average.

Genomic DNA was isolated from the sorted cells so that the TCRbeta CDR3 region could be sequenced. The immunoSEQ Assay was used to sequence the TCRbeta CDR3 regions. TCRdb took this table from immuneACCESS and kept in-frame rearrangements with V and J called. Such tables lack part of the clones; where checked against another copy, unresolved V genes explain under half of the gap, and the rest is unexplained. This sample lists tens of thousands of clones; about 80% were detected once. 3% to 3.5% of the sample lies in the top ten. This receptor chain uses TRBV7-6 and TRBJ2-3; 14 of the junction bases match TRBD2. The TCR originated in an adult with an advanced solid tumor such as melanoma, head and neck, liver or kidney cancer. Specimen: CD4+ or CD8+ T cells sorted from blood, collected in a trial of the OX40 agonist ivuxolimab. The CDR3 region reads CASSSGTSGGTSTDTQYF. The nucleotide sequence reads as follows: TGTGCCAGCAGTTCCGGGACTAGCGGGGGCACTAGCACAGATACGCAGTATTTT.